This is a list of T cell receptor beta chains from one sample in a study of CD4+ T cells in melanoma. The method was immunoSEQ multiplex PCR; TCRdb's version includes in-frame clones alone and lacks a portion of them. The sample lists 9,400 or so clones, roughly 70% occurring once. The sample taken for sequencing was cells from a culture (not recorded whether cultured in vitro). These receptors all come from a human donor with melanoma. Both conserved end residues are part of each CDR3. D genes are given only for firm matches. Some rows have no size entry. The others give once, few or many, or a class for an expanded clone.

TRBJ2-2	TRBV3-1/TRBV3-2	NA	TRBD2	CASSRLAGRTGELFF	TGTGCCAGCAGCCGACTAGCGGGGCGGACCGGGGAGCTGTTTTTT
TRBJ2-7	TRBV7-9	NA	TRBD2	CASSSGLAGGPTYEQYF	TGTGCCAGCAGCTCCGGACTAGCGGGGGGACCAACCTACGAGCAGTACTTC
TRBJ1-2	TRBV15	NA	NA	CATSVGVTYGYTF	TGTGCCACCAGTGTTGGGGTAACCTATGGCTACACCTTC
TRBJ2-5	TRBV5-1	NA	TRBD2	CASSLSLAGGLETQYF	TGCGCCAGCAGCTTATCTCTAGCGGGGGGGCTGGAGACCCAGTACTTC
TRBJ1-2	TRBV5-4	few	TRBD1	CASNLGGQGGYGYTF	TGTGCCAGCAACTTGGGGGGACAGGGAGGCTATGGCTACACCTTC
TRBJ1-4	TRBV7-6	NA	NA	CASSANRATNEKLFF	TGTGCCAGCAGCGCCAACAGGGCCACTAATGAAAAACTGTTTTTT
TRBJ2-1	TRBV7-6	NA	NA	CASGKGNEQFF	TGTGCCAGCGGAAAAGGCAATGAGCAGTTCTTC
TRBJ2-2	TRBV6-1	medium-sized	TRBD1	CASSEMDRSTGELFF	TGTGCCAGCAGTGAAATGGACAGGTCCACCGGGGAGCTGTTTTTT
TRBJ1-1	TRBV10-3	NA	TRBD1	CAIRAQGANTEAFF	TGTGCCATCAGGGCGCAGGGGGCGAACACTGAAGCTTTCTTT
TRBJ2-7	TRBV12-3/TRBV12-4	few	NA	CASSLGGPEEQYF	TGTGCCAGCAGTTTAGGGGGGCCGGAGGAGCAGTACTTC
TRBJ2-7	TRBV6-5	NA	NA	CASRRQADTYEQYF	TGTGCCAGCCGAAGACAGGCGGACACCTACGAGCAGTACTTC
TRBJ1-4	TRBV4-1	NA	TRBD1	CASSRGQGGNEKLFF	TGCGCCAGCAGCCGTGGACAGGGAGGGAATGAAAAACTGTTTTTT
TRBJ2-5	TRBV15	NA	TRBD1	CATSRDRDSSKYQETQYF	TGTGCCACCAGCAGAGATCGGGACAGCTCTAAGTACCAAGAGACCCAGTACTTC
TRBJ2-1	TRBV3-1/TRBV3-2	NA	NA	CASSQGLAYNEQFF	TGTGCCAGCAGCCAAGGGCTAGCCTACAATGAGCAGTTCTTC
TRBJ1-3	TRBV7-8	NA	NA	CASSPSREPWGNTIYF	TGTGCCAGCAGCCCCTCCAGGGAGCCTTGGGGAAACACCATATATTTT
TRBJ2-3	TRBV28	medium-sized	TRBD2	CASSSASGGSTDTQYF	TGTGCCAGCAGTTCCGCTAGCGGGGGCAGCACAGATACGCAGTATTTT
TRBJ1-1	TRBV3-1/TRBV3-2	NA	TRBD1	CASSRLNRGAEAFF	TGTGCCAGCAGCCGGCTAAACAGGGGTGCTGAAGCTTTCTTT
TRBJ1-1	TRBV9	few	NA	CASSVLGRFSEAFF	TGTGCCAGCAGCGTATTGGGCAGGTTCTCTGAAGCTTTCTTT
TRBJ2-6	TRBV15	NA	TRBD1	CATSRLRQGSSTSGANVLTF	TGTGCCACCAGCAGATTAAGACAGGGCTCTTCCACCTCTGGGGCCAACGTCCTGACTTTC
TRBJ1-5	TRBV19	NA	NA	CASSIGGGQGQPQHF	TGTGCCAGTAGTATAGGTGGGGGCCAGGGTCAGCCCCAGCATTTT
TRBJ2-1	TRBV5-6	NA	NA	CASSWGDNNEQFF	TGTGCCAGCAGCTGGGGGGACAACAATGAGCAGTTCTTC
TRBJ2-5	TRBV11-2	NA	NA	CASSSKVRETQYF	TGTGCCAGCAGCTCTAAGGTCAGGGAGACCCAGTACTTC
TRBJ1-5	TRBV27	once	NA	CASSLWGADQPQHF	TGTGCCAGCAGTTTATGGGGCGCTGATCAGCCCCAGCATTTT
TRBJ1-5	TRBV5-8	NA	NA	CASSRLVGMGKQPQHF	TGTGCCAGCAGCCGTTTGGTCGGTATGGGTAAGCAGCCCCAGCATTTT
TRBJ1-1	TRBV29-1	NA	NA	CSGLGDGVNTEAFF	TGCAGCGGCTTAGGGGACGGAGTGAACACTGAAGCTTTCTTT
TRBJ2-1	TRBV7-3	medium-sized	TRBD2	CASSLALAGVNEQFF	TGTGCCAGCAGCTTAGCGCTAGCGGGTGTAAATGAGCAGTTCTTC
TRBJ1-3	TRBV18	once	TRBD1	CASSPQTGVMSGNTIYF	TGTGCCAGCTCACCACAAACAGGGGTAATGTCTGGAAACACCATATATTTT
TRBJ1-2	TRBV29-1	NA	NA	CSVEVMRGRGYTF	TGCAGCGTTGAAGTCATGAGGGGTCGGGGCTACACCTTC
TRBJ1-1	TRBV9	NA	NA	CASSFDPTGPNTEAFF	TGTGCCAGCAGCTTCGACCCGACAGGACCTAACACTGAAGCTTTCTTT
TRBJ1-2	TRBV5-1	once	NA	CASSLGHQIYGYTF	TGCGCCAGCAGCTTGGGACACCAGATATATGGCTACACCTTC
TRBJ1-5	TRBV4-1	NA	NA	CASSPYYPSNQPQHF	TGCGCCAGCAGCCCCTACTATCCTAGCAATCAGCCCCAGCATTTT
TRBJ2-1	TRBV4-1	once	TRBD1	CASSKGTGGSQFF	TGCGCCAGCAGTAAGGGGACAGGGGGCTCGCAGTTCTTC
TRBJ2-2	TRBV30	NA	NA	CAWSVEAGTAGELFF	TGTGCCTGGAGTGTAGAGGCGGGTACGGCCGGGGAGCTGTTTTTT
TRBJ1-6	TRBV7-2	NA	NA	CASSPARGSPLHF	TGTGCCAGCAGCCCAGCCCGAGGTTCACCCCTCCACTTT
TRBJ1-2	TRBV18	NA	NA	CASSPSGTSYGYTF	TGTGCCAGCTCACCTAGTGGCACTTCCTATGGCTACACCTTC
TRBJ1-2	TRBV7-9	NA	NA	CASSLSGAPNYGYTF	TGTGCCAGCAGCTTAAGTGGGGCCCCTAACTATGGCTACACCTTC
TRBJ2-7	TRBV5-1	NA	TRBD2	CASSLEPGGAYEQYF	TGCGCCAGCAGCTTGGAACCGGGGGGGGCCTACGAGCAGTACTTC
TRBJ2-3	TRBV18	NA	NA	CASSLHKGSTDTQYF	TGTGCCAGCTCACTTCATAAGGGGAGCACAGATACGCAGTATTTT
TRBJ2-3	TRBV5-6	NA	NA	CASSLGLGASDTQYF	TGTGCCAGCAGCTTGGGTCTGGGGGCATCGGATACGCAGTATTTT
TRBJ2-3	TRBV3-1/TRBV3-2	NA	NA	CASSQSWGRGRSTDTQYF	TGTGCCAGCAGCCAATCTTGGGGGCGGGGGCGAAGCACAGATACGCAGTATTTT
TRBJ1-2	TRBV5-1	few	TRBD1	CASSLAPGGVGYTF	TGCGCCAGCAGCTTGGCCCCAGGGGGAGTTGGCTACACCTTC
TRBJ1-1	TRBV19	NA	TRBD1	CASRGQVLSSNTEAFF	TGTGCCAGTAGGGGACAGGTATTGAGTTCGAACACAGAAGCTTTCTTT
TRBJ1-2	TRBV27	NA	NA	CASSLRRAGERVAYGYTF	TGTGCCAGCAGTTTACGGAGGGCAGGGGAGAGGGTTGCCTATGGCTACACCTTC
TRBJ1-1	TRBV19	NA	NA	CASTPRGGTTEAFF	TGTGCCAGTACCCCTAGGGGGGGGACCACTGAAGCTTTCTTT
TRBJ2-3	TRBV30	NA	TRBD2	CACNPRLAGPTDTQYF	TGTGCCTGCAACCCCCGGCTAGCGGGACCCACAGATACGCAGTATTTT
TRBJ1-2	TRBV9	NA	TRBD1	CASSLGWGTGDGYTF	TGTGCCAGCAGCCTGGGGTGGGGGACAGGGGATGGCTACACCTTC
TRBJ2-3	TRBV7-2	NA	NA	CASSFHGADTQYF	TGTGCCAGCAGCTTCCACGGGGCAGATACGCAGTATTTT
TRBJ1-2	TRBV19	NA	NA	CASSNPDYGYTF	TGTGCCAGTAGTAATCCAGACTATGGCTACACCTTC
TRBJ1-5	TRBV29-1	once	NA	CSAPRQPGELNQPQHF	TGCAGCGCCCCTCGGCAGCCAGGGGAACTAAATCAGCCCCAGCATTTT
TRBJ1-4	TRBV27	NA	TRBD1	CASGNRGNEKLFF	TGTGCCAGCGGTAACAGGGGTAATGAAAAACTGTTTTTT
TRBJ2-1	TRBV14	few	NA	CASSLNNEQFF	TGTGCCAGCAGCCTGAACAATGAGCAGTTCTTC
TRBJ2-3	TRBV3-1/TRBV3-2	NA	TRBD2	CASSPPKTSGGARGDTQYF	TGTGCCAGCAGCCCCCCCAAGACTAGCGGGGGGGCCCGGGGAGATACGCAGTATTTT